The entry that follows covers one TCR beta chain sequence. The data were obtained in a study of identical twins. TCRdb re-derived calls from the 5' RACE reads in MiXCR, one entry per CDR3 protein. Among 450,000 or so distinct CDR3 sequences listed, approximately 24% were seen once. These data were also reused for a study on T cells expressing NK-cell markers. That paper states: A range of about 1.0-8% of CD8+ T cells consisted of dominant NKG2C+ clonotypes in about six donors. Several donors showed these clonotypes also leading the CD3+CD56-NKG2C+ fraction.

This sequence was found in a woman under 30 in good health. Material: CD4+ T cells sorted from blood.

DNA of the CDR3: TGTGCCAGCAGTTTCTCCCCTTCCTCCTACGAGCAGTACTTC. As protein: CASSFSPSSYEQYF. The chain carries TRBV12-3 or TRBV12-4 and TRBJ2-7; D is unclear. This CDR3 comprises 14 residues. Trimming shortened V by 3 bases and J by 0 bases, and 9 bases separated the two germline ends.